This is a list of T cell receptor beta chains from one sample in a study of beta chain features in type 1 diabetes. Clones were sequenced by immunoSEQ multiplex PCR, and TCRdb holds only the in-frame ones, with some missing. The sample consists of about 240,000 clones, around 13% of them appearing once. The sequenced sample consisted of naive CD4+ T cells from blood. Every receptor here comes from a man aged 25-40 years with type 1 diabetes. Each CDR3 is given with its conserved first and last residue. Fields, in order: J gene, clone size, D gene, V gene, CDR3 DNA, CDR3 protein. A D gene is named only where the DNA matches it firmly. For some rows the clone size is stated as once, few or many, or as a class when expanded; others skip it.

j_gene: TRBJ2-1
abundance: few
d_gene: TRBD2
v_gene: TRBV7-9
CDR3nt: TGTGCCAGCAGCTTAAGTCTAGCGGAGAACTACAATGAGCAGTTCTTC
CDR3aa: CASSLSLAENYNEQFF

j_gene: TRBJ2-3
abundance: NA
d_gene: NA
v_gene: TRBV9
CDR3nt: TGTGCCAGCAGCCAGGGGCCCGGCACAGATACGCAGTATTTT
CDR3aa: CASSQGPGTDTQYF

j_gene: TRBJ1-1
abundance: few
d_gene: NA
v_gene: TRBV7-6
CDR3nt: TGTGCCAGCAGCCCATTTAGGGGGAGGGACACTGAAGCTTTCTTT
CDR3aa: CASSPFRGRDTEAFF

j_gene: TRBJ2-5
abundance: few
d_gene: TRBD2
v_gene: TRBV29-1
CDR3nt: TGCAGCGTTACTGGGGTGACTAGCGGGGGGTACCAAGAGACCCAGTACTTC
CDR3aa: CSVTGVTSGGYQETQYF

j_gene: TRBJ2-6
abundance: NA
d_gene: NA
v_gene: TRBV2
CDR3nt: TGTGCCAGCACTTGGGAGAGACCCATGAGCTCTGGGGCCAACGTCCTGACTTTC
CDR3aa: CASTWERPMSSGANVLTF

j_gene: TRBJ2-3
abundance: few
d_gene: NA
v_gene: TRBV2
CDR3nt: TGTGCCAGCAGTGAAGAGGCGGGGTCATGGGATACGCAGTATTTT
CDR3aa: CASSEEAGSWDTQYF

j_gene: TRBJ2-3
abundance: NA
d_gene: TRBD2
v_gene: TRBV5-1
CDR3nt: TGCGCCAGCAGCCCTGGACTAGCGGGCTACACAGATACGCAGTATTTT
CDR3aa: CASSPGLAGYTDTQYF

j_gene: TRBJ1-1
abundance: many
d_gene: NA
v_gene: TRBV30
CDR3nt: TGTGCCTCCTATCCACGAACTGAAGCTTTCTTT
CDR3aa: CASYPRTEAFF

j_gene: TRBJ2-7
abundance: few
d_gene: TRBD1
v_gene: TRBV6-1
CDR3nt: TGTGCCAGCGGACAGGACAGGAACCCAACCTACGAGCAGTACTTC
CDR3aa: CASGQDRNPTYEQYF

j_gene: TRBJ2-1
abundance: few
d_gene: NA
v_gene: TRBV30
CDR3nt: TGTGCCTGGATGCCGGGGGTGTACAATGAGCAGTTCTTC
CDR3aa: CAWMPGVYNEQFF

j_gene: TRBJ1-6
abundance: few
d_gene: NA
v_gene: TRBV9
CDR3nt: TGTGCCAGCAACTATGAGGGGACTTATAATTCACCCCTCCACTTT
CDR3aa: CASNYEGTYNSPLHF

j_gene: TRBJ2-3
abundance: NA
d_gene: NA
v_gene: TRBV27
CDR3nt: TGTGCCAGCAGATTCCTTGTCACAGATACGCAGTATTTT
CDR3aa: CASRFLVTDTQYF

j_gene: TRBJ2-7
abundance: NA
d_gene: NA
v_gene: TRBV11-2
CDR3nt: TGTGCCAGCAGTCCTCCCGGGATGCCCTACGAGCAGTACTTC
CDR3aa: CASSPPGMPYEQYF

j_gene: TRBJ1-1
abundance: few
d_gene: NA
v_gene: TRBV5-1
CDR3nt: TGCGCCAGCAGCTTCGGTCCTCAGGGTGACACTGAAGCTTTCTTT
CDR3aa: CASSFGPQGDTEAFF

j_gene: TRBJ2-1
abundance: few
d_gene: TRBD2
v_gene: TRBV4-2
CDR3nt: TGTGCCAGCAGCCAAGATGGGGCTAGCGGGAGCTTTGGTGAGCAGTTCTTC
CDR3aa: CASSQDGASGSFGEQFF

j_gene: TRBJ1-2
abundance: few
d_gene: NA
v_gene: TRBV28
CDR3nt: TGTGCCAGCGGAACTACAGGGTTGGCTAACTATGGCTACACCTTC
CDR3aa: CASGTTGLANYGYTF

j_gene: TRBJ1-4
abundance: NA
d_gene: NA
v_gene: TRBV5-1
CDR3nt: TGCGCCAGCAGCTTGGACGGGGTCGAGGAAAAACTGTTTTTT
CDR3aa: CASSLDGVEEKLFF

j_gene: TRBJ2-6
abundance: few
d_gene: NA
v_gene: TRBV7-9
CDR3nt: TGTGCCAGCAGCTTACTAGGGGCTGGGGCCAACGTCCTGACTTTC
CDR3aa: CASSLLGAGANVLTF